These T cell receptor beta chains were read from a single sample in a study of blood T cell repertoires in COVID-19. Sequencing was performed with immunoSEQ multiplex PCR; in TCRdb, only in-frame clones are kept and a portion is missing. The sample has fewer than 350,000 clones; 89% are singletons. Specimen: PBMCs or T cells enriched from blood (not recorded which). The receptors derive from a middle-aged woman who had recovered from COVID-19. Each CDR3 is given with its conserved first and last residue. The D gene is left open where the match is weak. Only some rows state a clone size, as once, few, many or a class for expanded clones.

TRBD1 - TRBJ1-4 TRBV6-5 TGTGCCAGCAGTCCCGGGACAGGGGTTGAAAAACTGTTTTTT CASSPGTGVEKLFF
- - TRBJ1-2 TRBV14 TGTGCCAGCAGCCCCAACGCTCGGGACTATGGCTACACCTTC CASSPNARDYGYTF
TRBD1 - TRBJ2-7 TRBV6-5 TGTGCCAGCAGGCCGGGACAGGGGGCCTACGAGCAGTACTTC CASRPGQGAYEQYF
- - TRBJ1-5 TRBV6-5 TGTGCCAGCAGTCTAGACGGTTATAGCAATCAGCCCCAGCATTTT CASSLDGYSNQPQHF
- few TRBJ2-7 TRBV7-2 TGTGCCAGCAGCCTAAGCTCCTACGAGCAGTACTTC CASSLSSYEQYF
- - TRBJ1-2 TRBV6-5 TGTGCCAGCAGTTCCCCCGGCGGGTTTGGCTATGGCTACACCTTC CASSSPGGFGYGYTF
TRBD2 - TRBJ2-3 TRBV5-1 TGCGCCAGCAGCCGCATTTCGGTGGGAGGGGCAGATACGCAGTATTTT CASSRISVGGADTQYF
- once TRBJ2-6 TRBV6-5 TGTGCCAGCACGCTAACTTCTGGGGCCAACGTCCTGACTTTC CASTLTSGANVLTF
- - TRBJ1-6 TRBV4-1 TGCGCCAGCAGCCAAGACAACAGGGTTCTTAATTCACCCCTCCACTTT CASSQDNRVLNSPLHF
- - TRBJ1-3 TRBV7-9 TGTGCCAGCAGCTTAGCAGGGGTTAACTCTGGAAACACCATATATTTT CASSLAGVNSGNTIYF
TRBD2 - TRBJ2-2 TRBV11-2 TGTGCCAGCAGCTTAGGAAAACGGTTAGCGGGGACCACCGGGGAGCTGTTTTTT CASSLGKRLAGTTGELFF
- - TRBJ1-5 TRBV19 TGTGCCAGTCGCCCTCTACTGGACACTTATAACCAGCCCCAGCATTTT CASRPLLDTYNQPQHF
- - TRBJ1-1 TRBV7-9 TGTGCCAGCAGTTTCGGACACCTGAACACTGAAGCTTTCTTT CASSFGHLNTEAFF
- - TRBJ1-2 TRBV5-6 TGTGCCAGCAGGTCAGTCTCACGCGGCTCTAACTATGGCTACACCTTC CASRSVSRGSNYGYTF
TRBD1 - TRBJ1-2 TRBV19 TGTGCCAGTAAAAGACAGGGGGCCGGAGGCTACACCTTC CASKRQGAGGYTF
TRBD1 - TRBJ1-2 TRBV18 TGTGCCAGCTCACCAGAGACAGGGACACTCTATGGCTACACCTTC CASSPETGTLYGYTF
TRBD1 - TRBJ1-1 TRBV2 TGTGCCAGCACTCAGGACAGGGGGCTCACTGAAGCTTTCTTT CASTQDRGLTEAFF
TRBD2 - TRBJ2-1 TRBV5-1 TGCGCCAGCAGCTGGGGACTAGCGGATTTTGATGAGCAGTTCTTC CASSWGLADFDEQFF
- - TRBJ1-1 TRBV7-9 TGTGCCAGCAGCTTGCGGGGGGGAACTGAAGCTTTCTTT CASSLRGGTEAFF
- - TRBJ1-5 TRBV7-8 TGTGCCAGCAGCTTAACTAAGGCTCAGCCCCAGCATTTT CASSLTKAQPQHF
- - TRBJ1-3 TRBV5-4 TGTGCCAGCAGCTACATCGGGCCCGGAGGAGGAAACACCATATATTTT CASSYIGPGGGNTIYF
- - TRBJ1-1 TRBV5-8 TGTGCCAGCAGCTTGGTGGCCGGGGGGACTGAAGCTTTCTTT CASSLVAGGTEAFF
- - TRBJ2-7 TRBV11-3 TGTGCCAGCAGCTTAAGAGACACCTACTACGAGCAGTACTTC CASSLRDTYYEQYF
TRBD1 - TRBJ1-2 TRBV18 TGTGCCAGCTCACCAGGACAGGGAGGTGGCTACACCTTC CASSPGQGGGYTF
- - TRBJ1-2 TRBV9 TGTGCCAGCAGCGAAAGGGTGGGGCCCACCTATGGCTACACCTTC CASSERVGPTYGYTF
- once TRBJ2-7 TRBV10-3 TGTGCCATCAGTGAGTCAAGGCAGGGGAGATTCTACGAGCAGTACTTC CAISESRQGRFYEQYF
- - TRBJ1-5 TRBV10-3 TGTGCCACCCGTCCGGGCCAAGGGGAGGGTCAGCCCCAGCATTTT CATRPGQGEGQPQHF
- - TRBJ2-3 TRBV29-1 TGCAGCGTATCGACAGGAGTTACAGATACGCAGTATTTT CSVSTGVTDTQYF
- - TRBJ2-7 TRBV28 TGTGCCAGCAGTTTGGTCGAGGGTACGGTGTTCTACGAGCAGTACTTC CASSLVEGTVFYEQYF
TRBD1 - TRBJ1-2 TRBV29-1 TGCAGCGTTGATCCGGGACAGGGGTATTATGGCTACACCTTC CSVDPGQGYYGYTF
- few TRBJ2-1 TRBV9 TGTGCCAGCAGTCCAGGGACAAGCTACAATGAGCAGTTCTTC CASSPGTSYNEQFF
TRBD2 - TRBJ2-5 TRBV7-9 TGTGCCAGCAGCTTAGGGGGGGGAGCGGAGACCCAGTACTTC CASSLGGGAETQYF
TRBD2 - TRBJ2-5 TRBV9 TGTGCCAGCAGCGAGCGGGGGGGCCAATGGGAGACCCAGTACTTC CASSERGGQWETQYF
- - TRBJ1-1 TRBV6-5 TGTGCCAGCAGTTACATCTTTCCCACTGAAGCTTTCTTT CASSYIFPTEAFF
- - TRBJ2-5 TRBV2 TGTGCCAGCAGTGAAGGCGCGCTGGAGACCCAGTACTTC CASSEGALETQYF
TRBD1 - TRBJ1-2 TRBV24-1 TGTGCCACAATTGGACAGGTCAACTATGGCTACACCTTC CATIGQVNYGYTF
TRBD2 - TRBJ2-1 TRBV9 TGTGCCAGCGGGAGGACTAGCGGGAGCTCGTTTGAGCAGTTCTTC CASGRTSGSSFEQFF
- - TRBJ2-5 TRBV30 TGTGCCTGGATCGGACAGAGAAAACAAGAGACCCAGTACTTC CAWIGQRKQETQYF
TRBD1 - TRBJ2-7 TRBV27 TGTGCCAGCAGTCCATCGGGGACAGGGCTCTCTTGGGACTTC CASSPSGTGLSWDF
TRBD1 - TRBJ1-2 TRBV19 TGTGCCAGCAAAGACAGGGTTTACTATGGCTACACCTTC CASKDRVYYGYTF
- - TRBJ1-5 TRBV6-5 TGTGCCAGCAGTTACTCGAGGGGGTATCAGCCCCAGCATTTT CASSYSRGYQPQHF
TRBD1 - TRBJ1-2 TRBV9 TGTGCCAGCAGCGCGTCTAAGACCCAGGGGGCGAGGGAGGTATATGGCTACACCTTC CASSASKTQGAREVYGYTF